The clone carrying this T cell receptor beta chain was recorded a few times. Its specificity is unknown. After isolation, RNA underwent reverse transcription to generate cDNA as the sequencing template. The assay was immunoSEQ multiplex PCR, and TCRdb's table has in-frame clones only and misses some. The data hold 170,000 or so clones, with around three fifths observed a single time. The data stem from a study of CD8+ T cells in alopecia areata. The germline CDR1 and CDR2 sequences are SQVTM and ANQGSEA. Trimming removed 4 bases at V and 4 bases at J, with 18 bases between. The CDR3 consists of 15 residues. General study results and limits: Within the top 100, expanded CD8+ clones significantly decreased with tofacitinib, as did scalp clonality.

Documented treatment: oral pan-JAK inhibitor, 5-10 mg twice daily. The TCR originated in a human donor with alopecia areata. The V and J genes are TRBV29-1 and TRBJ2-3; D may be TRBD1 or TRBD2 (5 bases each). The specimen was CD8+ T cells sorted from blood, collected at week 24, from a patient treated with tofacitinib. CDR3 region: CSVVSGTKYPDTQYF. The CDR3 DNA reads TGCAGCGTTGTTTCTGGGACGAAGTATCCAGATACGCAGTATTTT.